This T cell receptor (beta chain) was captured in a study of T-cell reconstitution after alpha-beta-depleted transplantation in children (TCRdb year 2016). Study-level background: Using TCR repertoire profiling, the study followed T-cell immune reconstitution in a quantitative way in children after TCRalphabeta/CD19-depleted allogeneic hematopoietic cell transplantation. Results and caveats for the whole study, not just this receptor: The apparently early recovery of alphabetaT-cell counts about two months after transplant reportedly depended on only several hundred rapidly expanded clones that came from non-depleted graft cells. The high TCRbeta diversity at day 60 in some patients was ascribed to recipient T cells and intrathymic progenitors that had survived conditioning. Hyperexpanded clone frequencies declined over subsequent months; after one year, T-cell counts and TCRbeta diversity were mostly attributed to newly produced T cells.

Library creation used PCR. The sequencing machine was an Illumina HiSeq 2500. TCR libraries were prepared with molecular barcoding, using unique molecular identifiers to normalize TCRbeta repertoire quantification. Through fastp at Q25 and MiXCR, TCRdb rebuilt clones from the public reads, retaining in-frame beta chains. Under each unique CDR3 protein, matching rows form one entry showing the most common genes and DNA. The sample records some 450,000 distinct CDR3 sequences, 43% of which are singletons. Of the sample, around a quarter is held by the ten largest clones. On this clonotype: Its antigen remains undetermined. Per-base quality was not reported, and no clone a single base away is much larger than it.

What this sample's treatment or condition label stands for: allogeneic hematopoietic cell transplantation with graft depleted of TCRalphabeta T cells and CD19 B cells. Transplant recipients were children who received TCRalphabeta/CD19-depleted allogeneic hematopoietic cell grafts. CDR1 and CDR2 (MNHEY, SMNVEV) derive from the germline V gene (reference sequence). V is cut back by 7 bases and J by 2 bases, with 10 bases in the junction unmatched. Including the terminal cysteine and phenylalanine, the CDR3 comprises 15 residues. Only the CDR3 DNA is retained, 45 bases long and in frame from the first base.

The chain links TRBV27 with TRBJ2-7; 8 bases in between match TRBD1. The clonotype comes from a girl aged 2-15 years with aplastic anemia, due to receive a stem cell transplant. The sequenced sample was PBMCs, obtained before TCRalphabeta/CD19-depleted stem cell transplant. The DNA reads TGTGCCAGCATGACAAGACAGGGGCTTGCCTACGAGCAGTACTTC. Its amino acids are CASMTRQGLAYEQYF.